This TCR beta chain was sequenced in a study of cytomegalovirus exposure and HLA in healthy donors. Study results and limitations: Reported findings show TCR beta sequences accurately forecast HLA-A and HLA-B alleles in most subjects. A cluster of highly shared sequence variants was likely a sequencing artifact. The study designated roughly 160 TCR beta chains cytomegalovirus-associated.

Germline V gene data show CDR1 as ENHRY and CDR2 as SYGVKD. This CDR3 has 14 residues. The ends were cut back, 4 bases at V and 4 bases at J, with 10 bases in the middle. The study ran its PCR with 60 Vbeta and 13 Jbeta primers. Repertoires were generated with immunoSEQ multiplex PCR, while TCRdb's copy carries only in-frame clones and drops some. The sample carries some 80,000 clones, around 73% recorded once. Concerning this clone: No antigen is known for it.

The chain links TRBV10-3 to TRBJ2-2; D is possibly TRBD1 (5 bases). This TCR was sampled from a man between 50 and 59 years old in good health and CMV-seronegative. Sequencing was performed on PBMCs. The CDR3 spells CAISGGIGTGELFF. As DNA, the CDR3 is TGTGCCATCAGTGGGGGCATAGGCACCGGGGAGCTGTTTTTT.